This T cell receptor beta chain was observed in a study of blood T cell repertoires in COVID-19. Study in general: Spain, Italy and the United States supplied samples that represented acute and convalescent COVID-19. From T cells, B-cell-depleted T cells, or PBMCs came the material, which was cDNA or gDNA.

This clone was counted a single time. This CDR3 contains 14 residues. The germline CDR1 and CDR2 sequences are MDHEN and SYDVKM. V trimming: 6 bases; J trimming: 3 bases; junction bases outside the gene matches: 5. Original handling: Amplification with reference gene primers provided the estimates of nucleated cell counts. Clones were read by immunoSEQ multiplex PCR, and TCRdb kept only the in-frame ones, dropping some. Clonal size and the V and J genes are those of that table, whereas D and trimming came from the DNA. This table holds about 140,000 clones, 81% found once. The source material was peripheral blood. This sequence joins TRBV28 and TRBJ1-5; TRBD1 matches at 7 bases. This clonotype originated in a human donor in a cohort sampled during active COVID-19. Here the CDR3 DNA reads TGTGCCAGCAGACTTACAGGGGCCAATCAGCCCCAGCATTTT. Its translation: CASRLTGANQPQHF.